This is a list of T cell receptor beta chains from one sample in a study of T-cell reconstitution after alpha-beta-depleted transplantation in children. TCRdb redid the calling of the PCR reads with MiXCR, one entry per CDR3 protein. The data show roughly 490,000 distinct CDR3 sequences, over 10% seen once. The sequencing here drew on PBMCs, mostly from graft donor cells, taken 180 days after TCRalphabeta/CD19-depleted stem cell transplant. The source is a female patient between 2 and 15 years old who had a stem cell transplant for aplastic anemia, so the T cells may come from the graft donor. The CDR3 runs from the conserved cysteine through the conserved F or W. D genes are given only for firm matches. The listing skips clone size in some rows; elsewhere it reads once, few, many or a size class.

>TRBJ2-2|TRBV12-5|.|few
TGTGCTAGTGGTTTGGATCACGGCACCGGGGAGCTGTTTTTT
CASGLDHGTGELFF
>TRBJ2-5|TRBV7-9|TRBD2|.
TGTGCCAGCAGCCCCGCTAGCGGGAGGGCCATTGAGACCCAGTACTTC
CASSPASGRAIETQYF
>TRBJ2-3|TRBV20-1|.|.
TGCAGTGCTGGGTGGTCTGCCACGCAGTATTTT
CSAGWSATQYF
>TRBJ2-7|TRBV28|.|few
TGTGCCAGCAGTTTAGGGGGTTTTAGCTCCTACGAGCAGTACTTC
CASSLGGFSSYEQYF
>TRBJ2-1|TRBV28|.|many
TGTGCCAGCAGTTATGGGGACAATGAGCAGTTCTTC
CASSYGDNEQFF
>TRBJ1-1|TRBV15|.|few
TGTGCCACCAGCAGAACCCTCTTGGGGGGAGAAAACACTGAAGCTTTCTTT
CATSRTLLGGENTEAFF
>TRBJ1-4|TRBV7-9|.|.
TGTGCCAGCAGCTTTGGGGTGAGAGATGAAAAACTGTTTTTT
CASSFGVRDEKLFF
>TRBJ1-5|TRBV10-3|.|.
TGTGCCATCAGTGAGTCGAAGGGTGTCAATCAGCCCCAGCATTTT
CAISESKGVNQPQHF
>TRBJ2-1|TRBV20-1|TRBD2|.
TGCAGTGCTCCCTTAACTAGCGGGAACAATGAGCAGTTCTTC
CSAPLTSGNNEQFF
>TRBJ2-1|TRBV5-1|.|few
TGCGCCAGCAGCTTGGCCGCGCCCAATGAGCAGTTCTTC
CASSLAAPNEQFF